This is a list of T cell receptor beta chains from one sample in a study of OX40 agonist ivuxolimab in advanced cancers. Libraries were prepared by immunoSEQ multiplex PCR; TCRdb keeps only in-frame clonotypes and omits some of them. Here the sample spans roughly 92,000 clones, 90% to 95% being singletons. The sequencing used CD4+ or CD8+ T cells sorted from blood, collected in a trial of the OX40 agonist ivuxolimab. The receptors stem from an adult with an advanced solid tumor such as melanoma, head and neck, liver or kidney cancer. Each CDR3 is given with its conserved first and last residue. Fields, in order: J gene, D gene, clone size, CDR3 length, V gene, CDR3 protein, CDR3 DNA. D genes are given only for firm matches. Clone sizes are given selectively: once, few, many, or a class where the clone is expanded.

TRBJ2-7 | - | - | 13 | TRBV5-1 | CASSLDPGRGLLF | TGCGCCAGCAGCTTGGACCCGGGCAGGGGCTTACTGTTC
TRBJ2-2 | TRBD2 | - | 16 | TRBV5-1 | CASSPGTTANTGELFF | TGCGCCAGCAGTCCAGGGACTACTGCGAACACCGGGGAGCTGTTTTTT
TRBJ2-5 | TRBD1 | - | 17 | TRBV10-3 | CAISGGDRGIWQETQYF | TGTGCCATCAGTGGTGGGGACAGGGGGATTTGGCAAGAGACCCAGTACTTC
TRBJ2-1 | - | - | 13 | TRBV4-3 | CASSQDRNNEQFF | TGCGCCAGCAGCCAAGATCGGAACAATGAGCAGTTCTTC
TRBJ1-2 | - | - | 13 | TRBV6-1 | CASSGSGAHGYTF | TGTGCCAGCAGTGGATCCGGGGCCCATGGCTACACCTTC
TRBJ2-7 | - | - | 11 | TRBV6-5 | CASSRSYEQYF | TGTGCCAGCAGTAGGAGCTACGAGCAGTACTTC
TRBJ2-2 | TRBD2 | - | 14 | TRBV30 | CAWMAGGYPGELFF | TGTGCCTGGATGGCGGGAGGGTACCCCGGGGAGCTGTTTTTT
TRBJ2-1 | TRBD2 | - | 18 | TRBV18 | CASSPPGLAGALDNEQFF | TGTGCCAGCTCACCACCGGGCCTAGCGGGGGCCTTGGACAATGAGCAGTTCTTC
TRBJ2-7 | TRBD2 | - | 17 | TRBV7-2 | CASSRVTSGTSSYEQYF | TGTGCCAGCAGCCGAGTAACTAGCGGGACCAGCTCCTACGAGCAGTACTTC
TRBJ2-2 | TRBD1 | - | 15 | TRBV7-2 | CASSPDRGRTGELFF | TGTGCCAGCAGCCCCGACAGGGGGCGAACCGGGGAGCTGTTTTTT
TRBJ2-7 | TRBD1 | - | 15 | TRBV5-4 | CASSPDRWSSYEQYF | TGTGCCAGCAGCCCGGACAGGTGGAGCTCCTACGAGCAGTACTTC
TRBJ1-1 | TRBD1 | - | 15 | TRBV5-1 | CASSSGQGDHTEAFF | TGCGCCAGCAGCTCGGGACAGGGGGACCACACTGAAGCTTTCTTT
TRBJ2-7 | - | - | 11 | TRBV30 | CAWSGVNEQYF | TGTGCCTGGAGTGGTGTTAACGAGCAGTACTTC
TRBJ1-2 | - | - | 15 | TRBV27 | CASSWDARANYGYTF | TGTGCCAGCAGTTGGGACGCCAGAGCTAACTATGGCTACACCTTC
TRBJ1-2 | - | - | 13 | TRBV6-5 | CASRLDSFYGYTF | TGTGCCAGCAGGCTGGACAGCTTCTATGGCTACACCTTC
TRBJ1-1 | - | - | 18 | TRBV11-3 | CASSLDLTGHRSDTEAFF | TGTGCCAGCAGCTTAGATCTCACAGGGCATCGGTCGGACACTGAAGCTTTCTTT
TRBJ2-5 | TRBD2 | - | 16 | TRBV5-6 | CASSPRLAGGQETQYF | TGTGCCAGCAGCCCGCGACTAGCGGGGGGCCAAGAGACCCAGTACTTC
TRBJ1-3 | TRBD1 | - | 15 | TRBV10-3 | CAIQTGANSGNTIYF | TGTGCCATACAAACAGGGGCCAACTCTGGAAACACCATATATTTT
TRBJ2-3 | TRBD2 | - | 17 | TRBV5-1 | CASSLGISGRGTDTQYF | TGCGCCAGCAGCTTGGGGATTAGCGGGAGAGGAACAGATACGCAGTATTTT
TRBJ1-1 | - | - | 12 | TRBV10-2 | CASITGNTEAFF | TGCGCCAGCATTACAGGGAACACTGAAGCTTTCTTT
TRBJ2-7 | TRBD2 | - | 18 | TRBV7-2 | CASSSGPLGAGEPREQYF | TGTGCCAGCAGCTCGGGGCCCCTTGGGGCGGGAGAGCCTCGCGAGCAGTACTTC
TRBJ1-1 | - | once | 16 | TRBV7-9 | CASSLVWLGGNTEAFF | TGTGCCAGCAGCTTAGTATGGCTGGGAGGGAACACTGAAGCTTTCTTT
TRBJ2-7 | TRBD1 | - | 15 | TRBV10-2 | CASSERDRVQDEQYF | TGCGCCAGCAGTGAGAGGGACAGGGTTCAAGACGAGCAGTACTTC
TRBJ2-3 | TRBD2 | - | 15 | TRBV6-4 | CASSLEAGGTDTQYF | TGTGCCAGCAGTCTTGAGGCGGGAGGCACAGATACGCAGTATTTT